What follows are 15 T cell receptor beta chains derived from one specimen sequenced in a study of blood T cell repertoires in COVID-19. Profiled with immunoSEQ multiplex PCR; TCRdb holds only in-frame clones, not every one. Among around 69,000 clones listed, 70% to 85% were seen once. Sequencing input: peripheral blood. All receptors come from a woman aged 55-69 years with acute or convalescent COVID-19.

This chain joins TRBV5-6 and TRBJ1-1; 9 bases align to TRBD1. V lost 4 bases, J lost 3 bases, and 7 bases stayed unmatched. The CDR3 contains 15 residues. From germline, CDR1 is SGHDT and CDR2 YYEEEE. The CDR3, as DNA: TGTGCCAGCAGCCTACAGGGGGCGGTTGACACTGAAGCTTTCTTT. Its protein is CASSLQGAVDTEAFF.

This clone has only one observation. CDR3 in amino acids: CASSPGTSGQETQYF. The CDR3, as DNA: TGTGCCAGCAGTCCCGGGACTAGCGGGCAAGAGACCCAGTACTTC. The chain joins TRBV6-5 to TRBJ2-5, with 12 bases identical to TRBD2. The CDR3 is 15 residues long. The germline gives CDR1 MNHEY, CDR2 SVGAGI. J was trimmed by 2 bases and V by 5 bases; bases with no gene match: 3.

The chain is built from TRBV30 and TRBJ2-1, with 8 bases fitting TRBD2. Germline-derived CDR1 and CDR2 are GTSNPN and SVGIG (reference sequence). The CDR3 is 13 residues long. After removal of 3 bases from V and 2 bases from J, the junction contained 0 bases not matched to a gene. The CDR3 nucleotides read TGTGCCTGGAGCGGGGGGGCCTACAATGAGCAGTTCTTC. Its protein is CAWSGGAYNEQFF.

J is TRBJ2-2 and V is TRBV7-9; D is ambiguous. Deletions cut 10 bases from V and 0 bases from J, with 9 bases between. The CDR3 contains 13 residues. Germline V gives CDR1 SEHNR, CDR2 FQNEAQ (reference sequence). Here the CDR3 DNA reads TGTGCCAATCCGGTAGCGAACACCGGGGAGCTGTTTTTT. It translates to CANPVANTGELFF.

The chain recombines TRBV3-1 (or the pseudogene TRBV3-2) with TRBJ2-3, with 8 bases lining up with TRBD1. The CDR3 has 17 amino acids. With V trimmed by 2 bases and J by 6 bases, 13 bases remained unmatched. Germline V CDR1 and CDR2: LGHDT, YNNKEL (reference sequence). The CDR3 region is CASSQTMGYRGMDTQYF. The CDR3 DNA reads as TGTGCCAGCAGCCAAACGATGGGATACAGGGGGATGGATACGCAGTATTTT.

The CDR3 nucleotides are TGTGCCAGCAGTGAAGGACAGGGGCCCTTTGAAAAACTGTTTTTT. Amino acid sequence: CASSEGQGPFEKLFF. This sequence joins TRBV6-1 and TRBJ1-4; 8 positions agree with TRBD1. This CDR3 comprises 15 residues. The germline gives CDR1 MNHNS, CDR2 SASEGT. The V and J ends lost 1 base and 7 bases, in that order; junction bases with no gene match: 5.

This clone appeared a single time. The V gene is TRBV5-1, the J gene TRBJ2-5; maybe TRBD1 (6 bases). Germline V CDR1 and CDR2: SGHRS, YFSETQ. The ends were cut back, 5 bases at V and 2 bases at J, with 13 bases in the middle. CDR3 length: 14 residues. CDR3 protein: CASRPQGMQETQYF. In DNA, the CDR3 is TGCGCCAGCAGGCCCCAGGGGATGCAAGAGACCCAGTACTTC.

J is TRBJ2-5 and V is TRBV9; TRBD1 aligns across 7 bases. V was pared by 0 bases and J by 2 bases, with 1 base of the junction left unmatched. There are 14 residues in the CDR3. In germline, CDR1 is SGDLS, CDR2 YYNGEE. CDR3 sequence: CASSVGGQQETQYF. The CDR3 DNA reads TGTGCCAGCAGCGTAGGGGGACAGCAAGAGACCCAGTACTTC.

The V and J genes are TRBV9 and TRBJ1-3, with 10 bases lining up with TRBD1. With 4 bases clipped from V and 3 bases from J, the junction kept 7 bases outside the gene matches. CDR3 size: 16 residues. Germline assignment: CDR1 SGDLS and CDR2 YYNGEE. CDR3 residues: CASSFRTGGGGNTIYF. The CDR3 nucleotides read TGTGCCAGCAGCTTCCGGACAGGGGGAGGTGGAAACACCATATATTTT.

CDR3 sequence reads: CASSWDNGAATVNEQFF. Here the CDR3 DNA reads TGCGCCAGCAGCTGGGACAACGGGGCAGCTACTGTCAATGAGCAGTTCTTC. V usage is TRBV5-1 and J usage is TRBJ2-1, with a possible D match to TRBD1 (6 bases). The CDR3 covers 17 residues. Germline V gives CDR1 SGHRS, CDR2 YFSETQ. V lost 3 bases, J lost 6 bases, and 22 bases lay in between.

CDR3 region: CASSPPGLAGGYEQYF. The CDR3 DNA is TGTGCCAGCTCACCACCCGGACTAGCGGGGGGCTACGAGCAGTACTTC. The rearrangement uses TRBV18 and TRBJ2-7, with 14 bases fitting TRBD2. V lost 0 bases and J lost 3; bases outside the gene matches: 1. The CDR3 spans 16 residues. The germline V gene encodes CDR1 KGHSH and CDR2 LQKENI.

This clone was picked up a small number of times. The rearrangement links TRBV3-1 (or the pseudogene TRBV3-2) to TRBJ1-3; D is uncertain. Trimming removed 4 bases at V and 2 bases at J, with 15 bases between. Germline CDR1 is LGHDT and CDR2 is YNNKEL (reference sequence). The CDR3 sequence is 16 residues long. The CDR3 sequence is CASSPTQLGAGNTIYF. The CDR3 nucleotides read TGTGCCAGCAGCCCGACTCAGTTAGGAGCTGGAAACACCATATATTTT.

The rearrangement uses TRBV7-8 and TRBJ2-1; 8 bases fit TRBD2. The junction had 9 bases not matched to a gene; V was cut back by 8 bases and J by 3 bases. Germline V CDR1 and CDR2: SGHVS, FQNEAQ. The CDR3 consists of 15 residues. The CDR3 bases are TGTGCCAGCGGTGGAGGCGGGGGGTTCTACAATGAGCAGTTCTTC. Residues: CASGGGGGFYNEQFF.

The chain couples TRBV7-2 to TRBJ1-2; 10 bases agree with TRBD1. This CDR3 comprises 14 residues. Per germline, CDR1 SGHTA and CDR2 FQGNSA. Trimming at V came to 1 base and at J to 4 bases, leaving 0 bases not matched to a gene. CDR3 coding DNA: TGTGCCAGCAGCTTAGGGACAGGGGGCTATGGCTACACCTTC. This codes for CASSLGTGGYGYTF.

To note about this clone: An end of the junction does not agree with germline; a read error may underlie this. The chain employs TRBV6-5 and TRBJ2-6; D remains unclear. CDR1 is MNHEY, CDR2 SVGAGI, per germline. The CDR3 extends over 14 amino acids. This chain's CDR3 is CASSYFSWANVLTF. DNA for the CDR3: TGTGCCAGCAGTTACTTCTCTTGGGCCAACGTCCTGACTTTC.